The 12 T cell receptor beta chains below were found in one sample sequenced in a study of blood T cells in healthy people across ages. For the second PCR, which ran for about 6 to 11 cycles, a sample-barcoded 5' primer and a J-beta primer mix were used. TCRdb passed the 5' RACE reads through MiXCR, listing each CDR3 protein once. The table shows about 1 million distinct CDR3 sequences, with 40% to 45% occurring only once. Sequencing was performed on blood. These receptors came from a woman aged 60-75 years in good health.

V gene TRBV27 combines with J gene TRBJ2-6; the D call may be TRBD1 or TRBD2 (5 bases each). Germline V CDR1 and CDR2: MNHEY, SMNVEV (reference sequence). The CDR3 consists of 18 residues. V lost 3 bases to trimming and J lost 0 bases, with 15 bases between them. The CDR3 sequence: CASSFVGDGNSGANVLTF. The CDR3 bases are TGTGCCAGCAGTTTCGTGGGGGACGGTAACTCTGGGGCCAACGTCCTGACTTTC.

This chain joins TRBV5-1 and TRBJ2-7; D gene unclear. Germline CDR1 and CDR2: SGHRS and YFSETQ. The ends were cut back, 6 bases at V and 0 bases at J, with 7 bases in the middle. This CDR3 is 12 amino acids long. CDR3 bases: TGCGCCAGCAATGCCCACTCCTACGAGCAGTACTTC. It encodes CASNAHSYEQYF.

The chain has TRBV6-1 and TRBJ2-1, with D possibly TRBD1 on 5 matching bases. CDR1 is MNHNS, CDR2 SASEGT, per germline. Trimming pared 6 bases from V and 2 bases from J, leaving 14 bases between. This CDR3 spans 15 amino acids. CDR3 sequence reads: CASRGVLPPYNEQFF. The CDR3 DNA reads as TGTGCCAGCAGAGGGGTCCTTCCACCCTACAATGAGCAGTTCTTC.

The V and J genes are TRBV5-1 and TRBJ2-5; D ambiguous. CDR3 length: 13 amino acids. Germline V lookup: CDR1 SGHRS, CDR2 YFSETQ. V lost 4 bases and J lost 3, with 10 bases in between. The CDR3 sequence is CASSADVEETQYF. CDR3 coding DNA: TGCGCCAGCAGCGCGGACGTTGAAGAGACCCAGTACTTC.

This clonotype was detected a few times. In DNA form, the CDR3 reads TGTGCCAGCAGCTTAGATCTAAAACTCAATGAGCAGTTCTTC. It is translated as CASSLDLKLNEQFF. The chain is built from TRBV7-9 and TRBJ2-1; no clear D gene. V lost 1 base, J lost 6 bases, and 10 bases lay in between. The germline gives CDR1 SEHNR, CDR2 FQNEAQ (reference sequence). There are 14 residues in the CDR3.

V and J are TRBV20-1 and TRBJ1-2; D perhaps matches TRBD1 (5 bases). Germline CDR1 is DFQATT and CDR2 is SNEGSKA (reference sequence). This CDR3 spans 14 amino acids. Trimming removed 5 bases at V and 3 bases at J, with 16 bases between. The CDR3 nucleotides are TGCAGTGCTCCTCCGAGGGGTGGGGACTATGGCTACACCTTC. It is translated as CSAPPRGGDYGYTF.

The chain uses TRBV7-3 and TRBJ2-1, with a tentative D call TRBD2 (6 bases). The CDR3 length is 16 residues. V lost 5 bases to trimming and J lost 0 bases, with 14 bases between them. Germline assignment: CDR1 SGHTA and CDR2 FQGTGA. In nucleotides, the CDR3 is TGTGCCAGCAGCAACCGACTAGTCTTCTCCTACAATGAGCAGTTCTTC. It yields the protein CASSNRLVFSYNEQFF. The complete variable domain, with remaining parts taken from reference TRBV7-3 and TRBJ2-1, reads GAGVSQTPSNKVTEKGKYVELRCDPISGHTALYWYRQSLGQGPEFLIYFQGTGAADDSGLPNDRFFAVRPEGSVSTLKIQRTERGDSAVYLCASSNRLVFSYNEQFFGPGTRLTVL.

The rearrangement links TRBV7-9 to TRBJ2-7, with D perhaps TRBD1 (5 bases). The CDR3 contains 17 residues. CDR1 SEHNR and CDR2 FQNEAQ come from the germline V gene (reference sequence). Trimming stripped 1 base from V and 3 bases from J, with 19 bases between. The CDR3 sequence is CASSLDSRTIDDYEQYF. DNA of the CDR3: TGTGCCAGCAGCTTAGATTCAAGGACAATCGACGACTACGAGCAGTACTTC.

Of note for this clonotype: At one end the junction does not follow the germline gene, possibly because of a read error. V gene TRBV7-8 combines with J gene TRBJ2-7; 9 bases are a match to TRBD1. Germline V gives CDR1 SGHVS, CDR2 FQNEAQ. This CDR3 has 16 residues. The CDR3: CACSVAGTGISYEQYF. The CDR3, as DNA: TGTGCCTGCAGCGTCGCCGGGACAGGGATCTCCTACGAGCAGTACTTC.

CDR3 sequence (DNA): TGTGCCAGCCCTTCCGGTCCACTGTGCGCGGATACGCAGTATTTT. As protein: CASPSGPLCADTQYF. The genes are TRBV6-5 and TRBJ2-3; D ambiguous. This CDR3 is built from 15 residues. V was pared by 8 bases and J by 6 bases, with 21 bases between. Per germline, CDR1 MNHEY and CDR2 SVGAGI.

The chain couples TRBV20-1 to TRBJ2-1; D is unresolved. Germline V gives CDR1 DFQATT, CDR2 SNEGSKA (reference sequence). The CDR3 consists of 16 residues. V shed 2 bases and J shed 0 bases, with 14 bases lying between them. CDR3 amino acids: CSARTSVKGSYNEQFF. The CDR3 DNA reads as TGCAGTGCTAGAACCTCAGTCAAAGGCTCCTACAATGAGCAGTTCTTC.

The chain combines TRBV7-9 with TRBJ1-3, with TRBD1 identical over 7 bases. The CDR3 totals 18 residues. The germline V gene has CDR1 SEHNR and CDR2 FQNEAQ (reference sequence). Trimming at V came to 5 bases and at J to 0 bases, leaving 13 bases not matched to a gene. As DNA, the CDR3 is TGTGCCAGCAGCAAAGACAGGGCCGGGGCTCCCTCTGGAAACACCATATATTTT. As protein: CASSKDRAGAPSGNTIYF.